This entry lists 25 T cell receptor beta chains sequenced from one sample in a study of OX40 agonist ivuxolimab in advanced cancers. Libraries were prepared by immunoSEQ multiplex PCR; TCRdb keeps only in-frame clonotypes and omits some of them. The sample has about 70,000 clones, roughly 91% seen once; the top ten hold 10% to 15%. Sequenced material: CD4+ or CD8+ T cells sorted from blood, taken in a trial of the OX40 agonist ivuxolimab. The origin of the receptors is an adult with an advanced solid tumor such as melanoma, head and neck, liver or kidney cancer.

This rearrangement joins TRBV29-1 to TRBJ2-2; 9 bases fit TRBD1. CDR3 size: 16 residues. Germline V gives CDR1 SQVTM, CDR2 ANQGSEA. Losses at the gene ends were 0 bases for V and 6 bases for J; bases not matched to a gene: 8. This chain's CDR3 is CSVEDVGTGKPGELFF. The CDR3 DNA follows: TGCAGCGTTGAAGATGTTGGGACAGGGAAACCCGGGGAGCTGTTTTTT.

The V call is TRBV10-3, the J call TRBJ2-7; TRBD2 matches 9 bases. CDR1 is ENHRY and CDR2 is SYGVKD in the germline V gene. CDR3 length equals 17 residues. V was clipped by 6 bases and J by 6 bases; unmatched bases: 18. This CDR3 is CAISENGNSGRRTEQYF. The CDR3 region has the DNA TGTGCCATCAGCGAAAACGGTAATAGCGGGAGAAGAACCGAGCAGTACTTC.

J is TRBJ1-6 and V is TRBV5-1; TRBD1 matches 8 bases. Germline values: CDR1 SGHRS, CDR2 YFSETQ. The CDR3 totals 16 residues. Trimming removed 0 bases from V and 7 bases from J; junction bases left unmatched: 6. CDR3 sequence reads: CASSLAQGTGNSPLHF. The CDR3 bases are TGCGCCAGCAGCTTGGCTCAGGGGACAGGAAATTCACCCCTCCACTTT.

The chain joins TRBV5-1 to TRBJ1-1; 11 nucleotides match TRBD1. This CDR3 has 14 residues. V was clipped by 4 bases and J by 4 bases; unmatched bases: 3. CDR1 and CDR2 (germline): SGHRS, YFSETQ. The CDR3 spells CASSAGTGGTEAFF. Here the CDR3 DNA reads TGCGCCAGCAGCGCCGGGACAGGGGGCACTGAAGCTTTCTTT.

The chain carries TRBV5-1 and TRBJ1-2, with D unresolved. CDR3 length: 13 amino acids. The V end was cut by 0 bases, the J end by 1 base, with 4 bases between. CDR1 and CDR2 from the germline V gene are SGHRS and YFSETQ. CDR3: CASSLEYNYGYTF. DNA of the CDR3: TGCGCCAGCAGCTTGGAATATAACTATGGCTACACCTTC.

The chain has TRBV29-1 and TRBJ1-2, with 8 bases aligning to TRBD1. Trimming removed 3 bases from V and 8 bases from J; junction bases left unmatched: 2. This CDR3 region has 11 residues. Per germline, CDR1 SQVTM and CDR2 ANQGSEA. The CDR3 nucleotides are TGCAGCGTTGATCCAGGGGGCGGCTACACCTTC. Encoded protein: CSVDPGGGYTF.

DNA for the CDR3: TGCGCCAGCAGCTTATACGGGAATGAGCAGTTCTTC. Residues: CASSLYGNEQFF. The rearrangement joins TRBV5-1 to TRBJ2-1; unclear D gene. The germline V and J ends were trimmed by 2 bases and 7 bases, with 7 bases remaining between them. Germline V gives CDR1 SGHRS, CDR2 YFSETQ. CDR3 size: 12 residues.

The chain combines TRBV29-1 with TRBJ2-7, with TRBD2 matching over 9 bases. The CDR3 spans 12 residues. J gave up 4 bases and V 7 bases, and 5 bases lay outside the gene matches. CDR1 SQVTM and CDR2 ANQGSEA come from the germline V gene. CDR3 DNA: TGCAGCGCGCGACTAGCGGAGTACGAGCAGTACTTC. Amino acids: CSARLAEYEQYF.

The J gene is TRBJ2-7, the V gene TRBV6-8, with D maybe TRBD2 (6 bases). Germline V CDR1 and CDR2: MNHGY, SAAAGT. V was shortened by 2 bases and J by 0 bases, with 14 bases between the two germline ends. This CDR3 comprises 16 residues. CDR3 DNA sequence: TGTGCCAGCAGTTACGGGAAACGGGGGAGCTCCTACGAGCAGTACTTC. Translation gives CASSYGKRGSSYEQYF.

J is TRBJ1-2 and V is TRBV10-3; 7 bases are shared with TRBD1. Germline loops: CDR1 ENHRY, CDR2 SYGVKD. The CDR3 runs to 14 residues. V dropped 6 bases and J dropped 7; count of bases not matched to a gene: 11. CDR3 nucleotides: TGTGCCATCAGGTCGGGACAGCGGGACTCTGGCTACACCTTC. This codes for CAIRSGQRDSGYTF.

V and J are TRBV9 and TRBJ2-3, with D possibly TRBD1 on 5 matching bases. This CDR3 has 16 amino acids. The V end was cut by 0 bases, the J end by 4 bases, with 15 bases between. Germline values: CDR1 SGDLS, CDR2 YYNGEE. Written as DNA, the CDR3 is TGTGCCAGCAGCGTAGAGTTTGGCCAGGGTGCAGATACGCAGTATTTT. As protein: CASSVEFGQGADTQYF.

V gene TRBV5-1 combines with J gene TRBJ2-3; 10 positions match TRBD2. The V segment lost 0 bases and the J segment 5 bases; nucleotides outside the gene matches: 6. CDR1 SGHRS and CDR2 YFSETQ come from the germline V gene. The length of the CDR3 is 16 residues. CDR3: CASSLEAGGPGDTQYF. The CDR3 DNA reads TGCGCCAGCAGCTTGGAAGCGGGAGGGCCCGGAGATACGCAGTATTTT.

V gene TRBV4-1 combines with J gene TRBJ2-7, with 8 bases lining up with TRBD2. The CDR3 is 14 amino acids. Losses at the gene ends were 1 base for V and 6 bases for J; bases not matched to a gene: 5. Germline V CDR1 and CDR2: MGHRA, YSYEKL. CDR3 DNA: TGCGCCAGCAGCCAAGTGGCGGGGGGCATCGAGCAGTACTTC. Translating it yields CASSQVAGGIEQYF.

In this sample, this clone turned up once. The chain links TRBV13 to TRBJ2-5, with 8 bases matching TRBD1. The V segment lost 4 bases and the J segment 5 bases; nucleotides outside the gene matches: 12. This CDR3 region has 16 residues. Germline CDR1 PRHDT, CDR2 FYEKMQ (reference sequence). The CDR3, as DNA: TGTGCCAGCAGCTCCCCCCGGCAGGGGGCGCGGGAGACCCAGTACTTC. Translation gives CASSSPRQGARETQYF.

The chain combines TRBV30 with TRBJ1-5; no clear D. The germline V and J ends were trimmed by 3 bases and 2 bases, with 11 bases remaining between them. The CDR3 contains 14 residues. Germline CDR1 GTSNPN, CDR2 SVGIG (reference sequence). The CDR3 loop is CAWSAGWRNQPQHF. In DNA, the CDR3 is TGTGCCTGGAGCGCCGGGTGGCGCAATCAGCCCCAGCATTTT. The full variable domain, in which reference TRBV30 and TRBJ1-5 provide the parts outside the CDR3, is SQTIHQWPATLVQPVGSPLSLECTVEGTSNPNLYWYRQAAGRGLQLLFYSVGIGQISSEVPQNLSASRPQDRQFILSSKKLLLSDSGFYLCAWSAGWRNQPQHFGDGTRLSIL.

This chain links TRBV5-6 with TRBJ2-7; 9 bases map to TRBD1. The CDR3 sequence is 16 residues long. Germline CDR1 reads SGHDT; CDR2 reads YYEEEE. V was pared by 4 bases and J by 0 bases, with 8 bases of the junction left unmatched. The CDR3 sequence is CASSDDRGILSYEQYF. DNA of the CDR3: TGTGCCAGCAGCGACGACAGGGGGATCCTCTCCTACGAGCAGTACTTC.

The CDR3: CASSFYNEQFF. The DNA for the CDR3 is TGTGCCAGCAGTTTCTACAATGAGCAGTTCTTC. The chain couples TRBV27 to TRBJ2-1, with D hard to call. The CDR3 loop spans 11 amino acids. In germline, CDR1 is MNHEY, CDR2 SMNVEV (reference sequence). V lost 3 bases and J 3 bases, leaving 0 bases between the germline ends.

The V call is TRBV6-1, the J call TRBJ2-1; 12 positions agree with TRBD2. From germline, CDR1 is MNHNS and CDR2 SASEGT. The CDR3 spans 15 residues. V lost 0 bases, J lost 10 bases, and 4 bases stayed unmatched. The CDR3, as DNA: TGTGCCAGCAGTGAAGCGACCCTAGCGGGAGGGGAGCAGTTCTTC. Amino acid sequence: CASSEATLAGGEQFF.

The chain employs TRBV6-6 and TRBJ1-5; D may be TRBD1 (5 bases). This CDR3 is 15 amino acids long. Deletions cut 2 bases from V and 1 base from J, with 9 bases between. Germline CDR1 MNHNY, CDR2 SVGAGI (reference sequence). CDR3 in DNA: TGTGCCAGCAGTTACGGGGCCCAAAGCAATCAGCCCCAGCATTTT. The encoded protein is CASSYGAQSNQPQHF.

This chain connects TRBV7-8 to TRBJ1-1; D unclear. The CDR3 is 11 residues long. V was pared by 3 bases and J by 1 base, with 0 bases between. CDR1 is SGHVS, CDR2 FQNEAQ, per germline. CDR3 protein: CASSLNTEAFF. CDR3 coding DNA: TGTGCCAGCAGCTTGAACACTGAAGCTTTCTTT.

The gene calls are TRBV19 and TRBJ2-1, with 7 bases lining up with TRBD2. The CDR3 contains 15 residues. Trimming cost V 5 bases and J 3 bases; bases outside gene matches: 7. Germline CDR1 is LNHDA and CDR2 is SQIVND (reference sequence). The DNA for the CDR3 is TGTGCCAGTAGTGTTCCTAGCGGAGGCTACAATGAGCAGTTCTTC. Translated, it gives CASSVPSGGYNEQFF. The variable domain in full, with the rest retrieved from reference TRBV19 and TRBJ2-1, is DGGITQSPKYLFRKEGQNVTLSCEQNLNHDAMYWYRQDPGQGLRLIYYSQIVNDFQKGDIAEGYSVSREKKESFPLTVTSAQKNPTAFYLCASSVPSGGYNEQFFGPGTRLTVL.

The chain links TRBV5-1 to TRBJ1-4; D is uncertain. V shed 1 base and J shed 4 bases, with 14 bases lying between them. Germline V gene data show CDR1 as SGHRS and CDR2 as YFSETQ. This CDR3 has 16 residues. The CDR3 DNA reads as TGCGCCAGCAGCTTGTACGGAGTCGGGTTTAATGAAAAACTGTTTTTT. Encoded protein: CASSLYGVGFNEKLFF.

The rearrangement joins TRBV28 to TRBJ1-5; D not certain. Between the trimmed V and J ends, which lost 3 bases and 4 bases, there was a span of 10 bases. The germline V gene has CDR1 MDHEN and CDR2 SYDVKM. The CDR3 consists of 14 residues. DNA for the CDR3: TGTGCCAGCAGTTTCGGGCAGCCTAATCAGCCCCAGCATTTT. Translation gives CASSFGQPNQPQHF. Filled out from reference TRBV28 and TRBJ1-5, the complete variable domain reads DVKVTQSSRYLVKRTGEKVFLECVQDMDHENMFWYRQDPGLGLRLIYFSYDVKMKEKGDIPEGYSVSREKKERFSLILESASTNQTSMYLCASSFGQPNQPQHFGDGTRLSIL.

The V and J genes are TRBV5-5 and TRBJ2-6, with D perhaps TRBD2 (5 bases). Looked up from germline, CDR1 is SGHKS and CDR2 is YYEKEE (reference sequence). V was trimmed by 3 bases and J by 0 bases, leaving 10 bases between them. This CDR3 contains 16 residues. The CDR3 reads CASSWTVSSGANVLTF. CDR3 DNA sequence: TGTGCCAGCAGCTGGACTGTAAGCTCTGGGGCCAACGTCCTGACTTTC.

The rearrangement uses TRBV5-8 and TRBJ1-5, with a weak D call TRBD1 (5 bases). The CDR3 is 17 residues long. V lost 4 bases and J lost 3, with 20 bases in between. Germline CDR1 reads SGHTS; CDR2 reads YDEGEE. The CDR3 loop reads CASSRTWDRRDNQPQHF. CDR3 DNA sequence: TGTGCCAGCAGCAGGACATGGGACCGACGAGACAATCAGCCCCAGCATTTT.